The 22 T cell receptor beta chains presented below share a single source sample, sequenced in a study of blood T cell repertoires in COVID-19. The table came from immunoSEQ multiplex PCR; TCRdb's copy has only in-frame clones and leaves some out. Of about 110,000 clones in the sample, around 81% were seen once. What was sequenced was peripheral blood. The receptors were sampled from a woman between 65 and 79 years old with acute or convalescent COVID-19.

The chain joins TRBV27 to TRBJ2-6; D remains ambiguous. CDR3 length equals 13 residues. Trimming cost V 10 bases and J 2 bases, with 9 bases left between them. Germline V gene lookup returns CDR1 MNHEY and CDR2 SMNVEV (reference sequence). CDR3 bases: TGTGCCACCAGCCAAACTGGGGCCAACGTCCTGACTTTC. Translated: CATSQTGANVLTF.

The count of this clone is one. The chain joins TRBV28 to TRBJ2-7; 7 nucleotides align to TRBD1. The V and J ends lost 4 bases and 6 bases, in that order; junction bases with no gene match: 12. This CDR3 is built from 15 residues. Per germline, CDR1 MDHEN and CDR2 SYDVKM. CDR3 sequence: CASSYQTGRRSEQYF. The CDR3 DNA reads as TGTGCCAGCAGTTACCAGACAGGGAGAAGAAGCGAGCAGTACTTC.

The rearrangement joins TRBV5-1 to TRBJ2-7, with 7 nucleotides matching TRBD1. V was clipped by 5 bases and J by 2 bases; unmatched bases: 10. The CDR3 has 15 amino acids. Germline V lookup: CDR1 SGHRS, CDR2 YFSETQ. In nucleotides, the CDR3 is TGCGCCAGCAGTCCCCGACAGGGTTCAACCTACGAGCAGTACTTC. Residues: CASSPRQGSTYEQYF.

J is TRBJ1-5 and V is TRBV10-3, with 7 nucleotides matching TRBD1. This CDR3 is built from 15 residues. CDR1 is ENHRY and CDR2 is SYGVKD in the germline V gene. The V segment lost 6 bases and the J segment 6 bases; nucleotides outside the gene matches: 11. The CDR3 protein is CAISNALGQSQPQHF. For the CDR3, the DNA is TGTGCCATCAGCAATGCCCTGGGACAGAGTCAGCCCCAGCATTTT.

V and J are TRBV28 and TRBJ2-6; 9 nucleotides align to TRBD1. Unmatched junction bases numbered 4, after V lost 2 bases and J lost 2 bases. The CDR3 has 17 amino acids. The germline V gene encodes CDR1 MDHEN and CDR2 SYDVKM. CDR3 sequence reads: CASSLGDRDAGANVLTF. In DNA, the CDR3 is TGTGCCAGCAGTTTAGGGGACAGGGACGCTGGGGCCAACGTCCTGACTTTC. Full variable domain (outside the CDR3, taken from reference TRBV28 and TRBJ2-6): DVKVTQSSRYLVKRTGEKVFLECVQDMDHENMFWYRQDPGLGLRLIYFSYDVKMKEKGDIPEGYSVSREKKERFSLILESASTNQTSMYLCASSLGDRDAGANVLTFGAGSRLTVL.

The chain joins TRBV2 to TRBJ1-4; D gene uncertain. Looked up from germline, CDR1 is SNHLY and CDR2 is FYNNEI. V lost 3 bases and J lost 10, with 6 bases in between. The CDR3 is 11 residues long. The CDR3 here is CASSDIGKLFF. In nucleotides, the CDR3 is TGTGCCAGCAGTGATATCGGAAAACTGTTTTTT.

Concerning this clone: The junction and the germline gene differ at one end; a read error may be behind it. CDR3 coding DNA: TGTGCCAGCAGCTCGGACAGGGGGCATTCGGAGCGCTTC. As protein: CASSSDRGHSERF. The chain joins TRBV5-4 to TRBJ2-7; 11 bases are a match to TRBD1. The CDR3 has 13 amino acids. Germline lookup yields CDR1 SGHNT and CDR2 YYREEE (reference sequence).

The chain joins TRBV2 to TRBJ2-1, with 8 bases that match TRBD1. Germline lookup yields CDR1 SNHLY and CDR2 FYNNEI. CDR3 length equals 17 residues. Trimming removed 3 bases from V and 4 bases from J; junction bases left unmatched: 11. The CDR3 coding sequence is TGTGCCAGCAGTGACCCTACTGGACAGGGCTCTTACAATGAGCAGTTCTTC. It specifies CASSDPTGQGSYNEQFF.

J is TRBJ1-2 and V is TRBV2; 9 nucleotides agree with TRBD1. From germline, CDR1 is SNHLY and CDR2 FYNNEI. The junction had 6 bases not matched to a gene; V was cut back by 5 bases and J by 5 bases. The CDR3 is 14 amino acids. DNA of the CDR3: TGTGCCAGCAGTTGGGACAGGGCCCAGTATGGCTACACCTTC. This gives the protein CASSWDRAQYGYTF.

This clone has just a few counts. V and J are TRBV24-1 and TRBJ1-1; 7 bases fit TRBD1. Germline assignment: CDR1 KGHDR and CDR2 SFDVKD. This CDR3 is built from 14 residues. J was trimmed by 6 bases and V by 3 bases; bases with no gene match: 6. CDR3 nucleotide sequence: TGTGCCACCAGTGATGGGGGACAGTGGGCTGAAGCTTTCTTT. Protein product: CATSDGGQWAEAFF.

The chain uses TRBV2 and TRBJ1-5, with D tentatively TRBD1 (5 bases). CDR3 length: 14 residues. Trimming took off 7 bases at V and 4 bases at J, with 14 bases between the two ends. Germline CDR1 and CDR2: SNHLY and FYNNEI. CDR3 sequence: CASMGGYGNQPQHF. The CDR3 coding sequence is TGTGCCAGCATGGGGGGGTACGGTAATCAGCCCCAGCATTTT.

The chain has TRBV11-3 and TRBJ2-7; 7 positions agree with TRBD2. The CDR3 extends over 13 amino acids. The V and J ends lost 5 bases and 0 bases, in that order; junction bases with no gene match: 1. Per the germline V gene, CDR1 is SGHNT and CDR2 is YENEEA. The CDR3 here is CASSPGGSYEQYF. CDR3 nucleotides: TGTGCCAGCAGCCCGGGGGGCTCCTACGAGCAGTACTTC.

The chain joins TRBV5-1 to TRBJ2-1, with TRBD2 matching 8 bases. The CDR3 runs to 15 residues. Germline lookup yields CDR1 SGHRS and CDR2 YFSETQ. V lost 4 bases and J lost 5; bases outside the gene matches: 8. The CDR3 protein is CASSPTSVTNNEQFF. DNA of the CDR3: TGCGCCAGCAGCCCGACTAGCGTCACTAACAATGAGCAGTTCTTC. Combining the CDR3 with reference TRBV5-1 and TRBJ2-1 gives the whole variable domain KAGVTQTPRYLIKTRGQQVTLSCSPISGHRSVSWYQQTPGQGLQFLFEYFSETQRNKGNFPGRFSGRQFSNSRSEMNVSTLELGDSALYLCASSPTSVTNNEQFFGPGTRLTVL.

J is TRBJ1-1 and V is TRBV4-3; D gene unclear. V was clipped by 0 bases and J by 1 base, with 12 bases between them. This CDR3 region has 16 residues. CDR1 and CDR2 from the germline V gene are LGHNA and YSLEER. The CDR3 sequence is CASSQEPEIWNTEAFF. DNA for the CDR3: TGCGCCAGCAGCCAAGAGCCCGAGATTTGGAACACTGAAGCTTTCTTT.

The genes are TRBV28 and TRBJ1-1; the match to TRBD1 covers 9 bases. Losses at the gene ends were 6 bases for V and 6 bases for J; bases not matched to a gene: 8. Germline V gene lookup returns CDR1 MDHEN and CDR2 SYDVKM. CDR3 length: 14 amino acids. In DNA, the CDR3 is TGTGCCAGCAGGCAACCGGGACAGGGCTCTGAAGCTTTCTTT. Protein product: CASRQPGQGSEAFF.

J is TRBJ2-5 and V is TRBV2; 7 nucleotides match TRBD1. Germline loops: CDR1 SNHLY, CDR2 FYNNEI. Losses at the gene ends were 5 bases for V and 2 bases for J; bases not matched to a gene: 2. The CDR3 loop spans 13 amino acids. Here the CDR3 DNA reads TGTGCCAGCAGTTGGACAGGTCAAGAGACCCAGTACTTC. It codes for CASSWTGQETQYF.

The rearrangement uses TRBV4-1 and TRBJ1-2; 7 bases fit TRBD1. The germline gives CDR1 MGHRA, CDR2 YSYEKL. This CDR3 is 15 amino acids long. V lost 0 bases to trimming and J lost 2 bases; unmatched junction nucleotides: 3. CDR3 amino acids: CASSQDPGGNYGYTF. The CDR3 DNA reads TGCGCCAGCAGCCAAGATCCAGGGGGAAACTATGGCTACACCTTC.

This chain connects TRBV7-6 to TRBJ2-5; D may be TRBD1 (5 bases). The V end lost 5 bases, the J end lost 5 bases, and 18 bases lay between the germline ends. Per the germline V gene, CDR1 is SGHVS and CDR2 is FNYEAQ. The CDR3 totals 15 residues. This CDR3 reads CASSPGAVKGETQYF. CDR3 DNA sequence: TGTGCCAGCAGCCCTGGGGCCGTCAAGGGGGAGACCCAGTACTTC.

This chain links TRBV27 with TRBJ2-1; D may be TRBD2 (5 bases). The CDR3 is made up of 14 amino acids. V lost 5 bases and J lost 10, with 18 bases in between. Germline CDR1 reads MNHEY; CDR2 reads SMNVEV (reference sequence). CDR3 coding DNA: TGTGCCAGCAGTCCCTACCGGACCCGAGGGGAGCAGTTCTTC. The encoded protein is CASSPYRTRGEQFF.

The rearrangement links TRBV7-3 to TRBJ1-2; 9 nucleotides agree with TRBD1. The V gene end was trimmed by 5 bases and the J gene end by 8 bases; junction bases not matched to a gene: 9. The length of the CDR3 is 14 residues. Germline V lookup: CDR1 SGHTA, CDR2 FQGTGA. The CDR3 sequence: CASSPGQGPYGYTF. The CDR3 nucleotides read TGTGCCAGCAGCCCTGGACAGGGGCCCTACGGCTACACCTTC.

The chain's CDR3 is CASSPNSGNTIYF. CDR3 DNA: TGTGCCAGCAGCCCCAACTCTGGAAACACCATATATTTT. This chain joins TRBV3-1 (or the pseudogene TRBV3-2) and TRBJ1-3; D uncertain. Per the germline V gene, CDR1 is LGHDT and CDR2 is YNNKEL (reference sequence). With 4 bases removed from V and 0 bases from J, the gap between germline ends came to 4 bases. CDR3 size: 13 residues.

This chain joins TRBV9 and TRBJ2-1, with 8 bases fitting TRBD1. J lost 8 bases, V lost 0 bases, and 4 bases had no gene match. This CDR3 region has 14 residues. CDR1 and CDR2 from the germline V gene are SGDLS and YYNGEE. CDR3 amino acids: CASSVGAGGHEQFF. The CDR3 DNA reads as TGTGCCAGCAGCGTAGGGGCAGGGGGCCATGAGCAGTTCTTC.